This T cell receptor (beta chain) came from a study of blood T cell repertoires in COVID-19. On the study more broadly: The United States, Italy and Spain supplied acute and convalescent COVID-19 samples. T cells, B-cell-depleted T cells, or PBMCs provided the cDNA or gDNA that served as material.

Participants' reported clinical history set cohort assignment. Generated by immunoSEQ multiplex PCR, the TCRdb table keeps only in-frame clones and is missing some. This table has more than 250,000 clones, 70% to 90% appearing once. Source material: PBMCs or T cells enriched from blood (not recorded which). The receptor comes from a woman between 18 and 29 years old who had recovered from COVID-19.

The CDR3 region has the DNA TGTGCCAGCAGTGAGGCCGCCGCTAACTATGGCTACACCTTC. Amino acid sequence: CASSEAAANYGYTF. The J gene is TRBJ1-2, the V gene TRBV2; no firm D call. The CDR3 is 14 amino acids. CDR1 is SNHLY and CDR2 is FYNNEI in the germline V gene. The V end was cut by 3 bases, the J end by 0 bases, with 8 bases between. Variable domain in full (rest from reference TRBV2 and TRBJ1-2): EPEVTQTPSHQVTQMGQEVILRCVPISNHLYFYWYRQILGQKVEFLVSFYNNEISEKSEIFDDQFSVERPDGSNFTLKIRSTKLEDSAMYFCASSEAAANYGYTFGSGTRLTVV.